These 8 T cell receptor beta chains were all obtained from the same sample, sequenced in a study of blood T cells in healthy people across ages. It was with a sample-barcoded 5' primer and a J-beta primer mix that a second PCR of about 6 to 12 cycles was run. TCRdb reprocessed the 5' RACE reads via MiXCR and lists one record per CDR3 protein. The profile shows about a million distinct CDR3 sequences, about 53% of them singletons. Sample: blood. These receptors all stem from a woman between 55 and 75 years old in good health.

V is TRBV5-5 and J is TRBJ2-2, with TRBD1 as a possible D gene (5 bases). Deletions cut 3 bases from V and 3 bases from J, with 9 bases between. The CDR3 has 14 amino acids. Germline loops: CDR1 SGHKS, CDR2 YYEKEE (reference sequence). The CDR3 protein is CASSSDTYTGELFF. CDR3 bases: TGTGCCAGCAGCTCGGACACCTACACCGGGGAGCTGTTTTTT.

This clonotype was detected a few times. The CDR3 sequence is CSAKVSGRGEQYF. Written as DNA, the CDR3 is TGCAGTGCTAAAGTTAGCGGGAGGGGTGAGCAGTACTTC. The rearrangement uses TRBV20-1 and TRBJ2-5; TRBD2 matches 11 bases. Germline V CDR1 and CDR2: DFQATT, SNEGSKA (reference sequence). This CDR3 region has 13 residues. The V and J ends lost 4 bases and 11 bases, in that order; junction bases with no gene match: 9.

The V gene is TRBV28, the J gene TRBJ1-4; D ambiguous. Per the germline V gene, CDR1 is MDHEN and CDR2 is SYDVKM. Deletions cut 7 bases from V and 0 bases from J, with 9 bases between. The CDR3 has 14 amino acids. In DNA form, the CDR3 reads TGTGCCAGCACCACCCTCGCAACTAATGAAAAACTGTTTTTT. Translating it yields CASTTLATNEKLFF. Based on the CDR3 plus reference TRBV28 and TRBJ1-4, the full variable domain is DVKVTQSSRYLVKRTGEKVFLECVQDMDHENMFWYRQDPGLGLRLIYFSYDVKMKEKGDIPEGYSVSREKKERFSLILESASTNQTSMYLCASTTLATNEKLFFGSGTQLSVL.

The chain carries TRBV6-2 or TRBV6-3 and TRBJ2-5; D uncertain. The CDR3 has 16 amino acids. The V end lost 5 bases, the J end lost 3 bases, and 19 bases lay between the germline ends. Germline V lookup: CDR1 MNHEY, CDR2 SVGEGT. CDR3 loop: CASSKRLRSLEETQYF. CDR3 sequence (DNA): TGTGCCAGCAGTAAGAGATTAAGGAGTCTCGAAGAGACCCAGTACTTC.

The chain couples TRBV7-6 to TRBJ1-1; D remains unclear. This CDR3 has 14 amino acids. V gave up 4 bases and J gave up 7 bases, with 16 bases separating them. Germline values: CDR1 SGHVS, CDR2 FNYEAQ. The CDR3 here is CASSSPGMIFEAFF. In DNA form, the CDR3 reads TGTGCCAGCAGCTCCCCGGGAATGATCTTTGAAGCTTTCTTT.

This clonotype was picked up a small number of times. The chain links TRBV5-1 to TRBJ2-1; no definite D call. V was clipped by 7 bases and J by 0 bases, with 8 bases between them. Looked up from germline, CDR1 is SGHRS and CDR2 is YFSETQ. The CDR3 runs 13 residues. The CDR3 spells CASGISSYNEQFF. CDR3 DNA sequence: TGCGCCAGCGGCATCAGCTCCTACAATGAGCAGTTCTTC.

The gene calls are TRBV28 and TRBJ2-7, with a weak D call TRBD1 (5 bases). Per germline, CDR1 MDHEN and CDR2 SYDVKM. Deletions cut 6 bases from V and 2 bases from J, with 14 bases between. The CDR3 loop spans 14 amino acids. CDR3 in amino acids: CASRSQGKTYEQYF. For the CDR3, the DNA is TGTGCCAGCAGAAGCCAGGGCAAAACCTACGAGCAGTACTTC.

V usage is TRBV20-1 and J usage is TRBJ1-5, with 12 bases aligning to TRBD1. The CDR3 covers 16 residues. J was trimmed by 3 bases and V by 8 bases; bases with no gene match: 11. Germline CDR1 and CDR2: DFQATT and SNEGSKA (reference sequence). DNA of the CDR3: TGCAGTACCCTATTTGGGACAGGGGGCGCCAATCAGCCCCAGCATTTT. It specifies CSTLFGTGGANQPQHF.